One T cell receptor beta chain is described in this entry. The identical CDR3 is also encoded by other nucleotide sequences in the sample. This entry comes from a study of blood T cell repertoires in COVID-19. Study information: From the United States, Italy and Spain came samples of acute and convalescent COVID-19. T cells, B-cell-depleted T cells, or PBMCs supplied cDNA or gDNA.

Methods used by the authors: Quantification of nucleated cells was approximated via reference gene primer amplification. Sequencing used immunoSEQ multiplex PCR; TCRdb keeps in-frame clones, though not all of them. That table is the source of V, J and clone size, and D and trimming were worked out from the DNA. The sample includes roughly 190,000 clones, around 85% seen only once; the top ten take less than 1.5%. There are 16 residues in the CDR3. The germline CDR1 and CDR2 sequences are LNHDA and SQIVND (reference sequence). V was pared by 4 bases and J by 1 base, with 4 bases of the junction left unmatched.

This TCR derives from a man under 40 with acute or convalescent COVID-19. The sequencing input was peripheral blood. The rearrangement joins TRBV19 to TRBJ1-5; 10 bases align to TRBD1. CDR3 residues: CASSTRTGGSNQPQHF. CDR3 nucleotides: TGTGCCAGTAGTACCAGGACAGGGGGGAGCAATCAGCCCCAGCATTTT.